These T cell receptor beta chains were read from a single sample in a study of blood T cell repertoires in COVID-19. Sequencing used immunoSEQ multiplex PCR; TCRdb keeps in-frame clones, though not all of them. The sample lists under 150,000 clones; roughly 76% were seen once. The sequencing sample was made of peripheral blood. These receptors were obtained from a human donor with acute or convalescent COVID-19. The donor label of this sample is uncertain. Each CDR3 is given with its conserved first and last residue. Fields, in order: clone size, V gene, J gene, D gene, CDR3 DNA, CDR3 protein. A D gene is named only where the DNA matches it firmly. A row's size may be missing; if present it is once, few, many or a size class.

clone_size: -
v_call: TRBV5-8
j_call: TRBJ2-1
d_call: TRBD2
cdr3_nt: TGTGCCAGCAGCCCTCCGGGACTAGCGGGAAATGAGCAGTTCTTC
cdr3_aa: CASSPPGLAGNEQFF

clone_size: -
v_call: TRBV10-3
j_call: TRBJ2-1
d_call: TRBD2
cdr3_nt: TGTGCCATCACCCCGACGGGGGGTTCCTACAATGAGCAGTTCTTC
cdr3_aa: CAITPTGGSYNEQFF

clone_size: -
v_call: TRBV15
j_call: TRBJ1-1
d_call: TRBD1
cdr3_nt: TGTGCCACCAGCAGAGATTTTAGGGACAGGTACACTGAAGCTTTCTTT
cdr3_aa: CATSRDFRDRYTEAFF

clone_size: -
v_call: TRBV7-9
j_call: TRBJ2-7
d_call: TRBD2
cdr3_nt: TGTGCCAGCAGCTCAACTAGCGGGGGCCTCTCCTACGAGCAGTACTTC
cdr3_aa: CASSSTSGGLSYEQYF

clone_size: once
v_call: TRBV24-1
j_call: TRBJ2-1
d_call: TRBD1
cdr3_nt: TGTGCCACCATACGGACAGGGGACAATGAGCAGTTCTTC
cdr3_aa: CATIRTGDNEQFF

clone_size: -
v_call: TRBV6-1
j_call: TRBJ2-6
d_call: -
cdr3_nt: TGTGCCAGCAGTGAAGTGGACATCTCTGGGGCCAACGTCCTGACTTTC
cdr3_aa: CASSEVDISGANVLTF

clone_size: -
v_call: TRBV11-3
j_call: TRBJ2-2
d_call: -
cdr3_nt: TGTGCCAGCAGCGAAGGATCTAGCGCATTCACCGGGGAGCTGTTTTTT
cdr3_aa: CASSEGSSAFTGELFF

clone_size: -
v_call: TRBV4-1
j_call: TRBJ2-1
d_call: -
cdr3_nt: TGCGCCAGCAGCTCCCGGGACTCCAACAATGAGCAGTTCTTC
cdr3_aa: CASSSRDSNNEQFF

clone_size: -
v_call: TRBV18
j_call: TRBJ2-2
d_call: TRBD1
cdr3_nt: TGTGCCAGCTCACCCCCGGGACAGGGGAGTGGGGAGCTGTTTTTT
cdr3_aa: CASSPPGQGSGELFF

clone_size: -
v_call: TRBV24-1
j_call: TRBJ1-1
d_call: -
cdr3_nt: TGTGCCACCAGTGATCCCCAGGGAGGGGGCACTGAAGCTTTCTTT
cdr3_aa: CATSDPQGGGTEAFF

clone_size: -
v_call: TRBV5-1
j_call: TRBJ1-1
d_call: -
cdr3_nt: TGCGCCAGCAGCTTGGAGGGGTCGAACACTGAAGCTTTCTTT
cdr3_aa: CASSLEGSNTEAFF

clone_size: -
v_call: TRBV6-5
j_call: TRBJ2-2
d_call: -
cdr3_nt: TGTGCCAGCAGTTTTACACAGGGCGCCGGGGAGCTGTTTTTT
cdr3_aa: CASSFTQGAGELFF

clone_size: -
v_call: TRBV2
j_call: TRBJ1-2
d_call: -
cdr3_nt: TGTGCCAGCAGGGGAGGGGGGGGCCCCCGTCAATCCTATGGCTACACCTTC
cdr3_aa: CASRGGGGPRQSYGYTF

clone_size: few
v_call: TRBV11-2
j_call: TRBJ1-2
d_call: -
cdr3_nt: TGTGCCAGCAGCCATACTACGACAGCCCCCTATGGCTACACCTTC
cdr3_aa: CASSHTTTAPYGYTF

clone_size: -
v_call: TRBV29-1
j_call: TRBJ2-1
d_call: -
cdr3_nt: TGCAGCGCGAGGGGGGGGATGAGCTCCTACAATGAGCAGTTCTTC
cdr3_aa: CSARGGMSSYNEQFF

clone_size: -
v_call: TRBV6-6
j_call: TRBJ1-2
d_call: TRBD1
cdr3_nt: TGTGCCAGCAGACGGGACAGCAACTATGGCTACACCTTC
cdr3_aa: CASRRDSNYGYTF

clone_size: -
v_call: TRBV5-5
j_call: TRBJ1-6
d_call: TRBD1
cdr3_nt: TGTGCCAGCAGCCCGGGACAGGGGTATGATTCACCCCTCCACTTT
cdr3_aa: CASSPGQGYDSPLHF

clone_size: -
v_call: TRBV4-1
j_call: TRBJ1-1
d_call: -
cdr3_nt: TGCGCCAGCAGCCAAGAGAGAAGTAGCGGATTTAACACTGAAGCTTTCTTT
cdr3_aa: CASSQERSSGFNTEAFF

clone_size: -
v_call: TRBV10-2
j_call: TRBJ2-4
d_call: -
cdr3_nt: TGCGCCAGCAGTGAGTCTCGGACAGTAGCCAAAAACATTCAGTACTTC
cdr3_aa: CASSESRTVAKNIQYF